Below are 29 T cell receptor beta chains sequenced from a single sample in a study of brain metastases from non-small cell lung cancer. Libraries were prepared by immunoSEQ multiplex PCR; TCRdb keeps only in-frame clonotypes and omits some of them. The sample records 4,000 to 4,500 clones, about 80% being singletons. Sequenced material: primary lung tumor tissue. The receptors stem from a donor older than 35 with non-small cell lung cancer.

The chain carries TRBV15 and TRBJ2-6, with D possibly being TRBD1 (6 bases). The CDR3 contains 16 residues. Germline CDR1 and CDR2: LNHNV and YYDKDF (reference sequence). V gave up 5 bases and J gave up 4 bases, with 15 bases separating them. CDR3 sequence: CATSGGRGSGANVLTF. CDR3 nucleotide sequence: TGTGCCACCAGCGGAGGTAGGGGGTCCGGGGCCAACGTCCTGACTTTC. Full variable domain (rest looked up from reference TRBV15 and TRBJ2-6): DAMVIQNPRYQVTQFGKPVTLSCSQTLNHNVMYWYQQKSSQAPKLLFHYYDKDFNNEADTPDNFQSRRPNTSFCFLDIRSPGLGDTAMYLCATSGGRGSGANVLTFGAGSRLTVL.

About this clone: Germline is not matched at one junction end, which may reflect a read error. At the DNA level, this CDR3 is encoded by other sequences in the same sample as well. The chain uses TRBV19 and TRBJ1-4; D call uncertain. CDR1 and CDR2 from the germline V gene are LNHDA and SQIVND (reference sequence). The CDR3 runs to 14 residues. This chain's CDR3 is CASSAALINEKLFF. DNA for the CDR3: TGTGCTAGTAGTGCGGCCCTTATTAATGAAAAACTGTTTTTT.

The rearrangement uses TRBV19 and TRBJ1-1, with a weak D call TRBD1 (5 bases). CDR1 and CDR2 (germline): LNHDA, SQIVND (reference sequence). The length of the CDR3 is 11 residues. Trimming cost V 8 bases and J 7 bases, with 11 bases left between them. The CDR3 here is CASSDGGEAFF. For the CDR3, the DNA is TGTGCCAGTTCCGATGGGGGTGAAGCTTTCTTT.

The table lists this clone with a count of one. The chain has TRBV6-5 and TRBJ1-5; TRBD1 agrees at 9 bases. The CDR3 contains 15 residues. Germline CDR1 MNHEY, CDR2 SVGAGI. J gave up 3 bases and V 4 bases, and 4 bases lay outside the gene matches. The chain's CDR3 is CASSFGTGLNQPQHF. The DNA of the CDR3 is TGTGCCAGCAGTTTTGGGACAGGGCTCAATCAGCCCCAGCATTTT.

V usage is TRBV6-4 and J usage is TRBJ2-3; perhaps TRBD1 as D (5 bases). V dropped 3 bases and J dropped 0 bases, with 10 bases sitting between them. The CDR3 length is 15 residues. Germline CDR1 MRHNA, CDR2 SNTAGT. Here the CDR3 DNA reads TGTGCCAGCAGTGATGGGGCAGGGAGCACAGATACGCAGTATTTT. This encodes CASSDGAGSTDTQYF.

The CDR3 sequence: CASSHQGQGPETQYF. The CDR3 nucleotides are TGCGCCAGCAGTCATCAGGGACAGGGGCCAGAGACCCAGTACTTC. The chain couples TRBV23-1 to TRBJ2-5; 10 bases align to TRBD1. TRBV23-1 is known as an ORF, though its function is uncertain. The CDR3 is 15 amino acids. Trimming took 3 bases from V and 4 from J; bases not matched to a gene: 5.

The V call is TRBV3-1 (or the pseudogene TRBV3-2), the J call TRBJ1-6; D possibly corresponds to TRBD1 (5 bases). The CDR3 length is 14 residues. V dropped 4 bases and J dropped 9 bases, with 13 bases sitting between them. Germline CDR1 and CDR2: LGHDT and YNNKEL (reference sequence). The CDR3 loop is CASSRDSGRSPLHF. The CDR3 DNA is TGTGCCAGCAGCCGAGACAGTGGTCGTTCACCCCTCCACTTT.

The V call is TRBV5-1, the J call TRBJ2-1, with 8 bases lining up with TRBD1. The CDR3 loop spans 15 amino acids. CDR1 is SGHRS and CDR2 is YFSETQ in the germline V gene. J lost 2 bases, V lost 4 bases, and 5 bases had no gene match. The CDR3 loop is CASSGSGGAYNEQFF. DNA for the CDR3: TGCGCCAGCAGCGGATCAGGGGGCGCCTACAATGAGCAGTTCTTC.

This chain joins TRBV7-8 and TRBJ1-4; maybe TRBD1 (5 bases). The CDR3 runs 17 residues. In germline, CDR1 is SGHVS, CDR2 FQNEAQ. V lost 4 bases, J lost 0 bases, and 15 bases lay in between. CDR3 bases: TGTGCCAGCAGCTCTGGGGACTTACGGGCAACTAATGAAAAACTGTTTTTT. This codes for CASSSGDLRATNEKLFF.

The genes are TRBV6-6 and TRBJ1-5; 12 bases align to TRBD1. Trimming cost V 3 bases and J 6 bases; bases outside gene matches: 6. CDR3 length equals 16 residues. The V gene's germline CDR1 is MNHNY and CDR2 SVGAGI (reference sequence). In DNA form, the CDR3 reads TGTGCCAGCAGTTATTCGGGACAGGGGGCGGGTCAGCCCCAGCATTTT. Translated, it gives CASSYSGQGAGQPQHF.

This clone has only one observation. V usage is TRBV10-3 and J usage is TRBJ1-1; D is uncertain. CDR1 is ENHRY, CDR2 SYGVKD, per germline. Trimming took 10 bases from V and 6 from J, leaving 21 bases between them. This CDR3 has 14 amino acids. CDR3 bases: TGTGCCACCCGACCAGGAGCTGAGAGCGCTGAAGCTTTCTTT. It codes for CATRPGAESAEAFF.

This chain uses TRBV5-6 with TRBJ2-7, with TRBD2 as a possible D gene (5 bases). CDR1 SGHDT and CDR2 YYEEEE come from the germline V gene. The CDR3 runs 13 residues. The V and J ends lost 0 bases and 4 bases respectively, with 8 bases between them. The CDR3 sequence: CASSLARRYEQYV. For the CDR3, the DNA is TGTGCCAGCAGCTTGGCAAGGAGGTACGAGCAGTACGTC.

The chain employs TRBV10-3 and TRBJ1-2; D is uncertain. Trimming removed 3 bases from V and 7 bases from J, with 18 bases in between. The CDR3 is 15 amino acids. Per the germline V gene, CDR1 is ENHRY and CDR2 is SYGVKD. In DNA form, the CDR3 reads TGTGCCATCAGTGAATGGGATGACGGGGTAGGTGGCTACACCTTC. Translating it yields CAISEWDDGVGGYTF.

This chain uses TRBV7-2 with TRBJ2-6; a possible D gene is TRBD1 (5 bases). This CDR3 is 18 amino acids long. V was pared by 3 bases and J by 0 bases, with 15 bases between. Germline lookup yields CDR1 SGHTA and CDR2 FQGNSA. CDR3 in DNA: TGTGCCAGCAGCTTTCAGAGTGGACAAGGCTCTGGGGCCAACGTCCTGACTTTC. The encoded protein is CASSFQSGQGSGANVLTF.

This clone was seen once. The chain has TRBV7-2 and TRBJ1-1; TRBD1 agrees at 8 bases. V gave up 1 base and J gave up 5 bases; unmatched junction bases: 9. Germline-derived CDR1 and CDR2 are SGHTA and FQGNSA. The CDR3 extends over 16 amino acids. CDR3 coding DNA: TGTGCCAGCAGCTTAGGTCCCGCAGGGGGCGGGACTGAAGCTTTCTTT. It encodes CASSLGPAGGGTEAFF.

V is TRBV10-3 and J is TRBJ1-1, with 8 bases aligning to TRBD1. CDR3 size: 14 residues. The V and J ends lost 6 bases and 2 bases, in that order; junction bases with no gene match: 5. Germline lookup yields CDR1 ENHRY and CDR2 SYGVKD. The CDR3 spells CAIRTGEQNTEAFF. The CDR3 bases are TGTGCCATCAGGACAGGGGAACAAAACACTGAAGCTTTCTTT.

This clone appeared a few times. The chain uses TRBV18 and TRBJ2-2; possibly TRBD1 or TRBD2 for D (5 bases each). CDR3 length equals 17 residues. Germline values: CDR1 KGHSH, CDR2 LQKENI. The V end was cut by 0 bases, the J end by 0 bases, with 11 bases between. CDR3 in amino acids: CASSPPRDVPNTGELFF. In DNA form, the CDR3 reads TGTGCCAGCTCACCACCCCGGGACGTCCCGAACACCGGGGAGCTGTTTTTT.

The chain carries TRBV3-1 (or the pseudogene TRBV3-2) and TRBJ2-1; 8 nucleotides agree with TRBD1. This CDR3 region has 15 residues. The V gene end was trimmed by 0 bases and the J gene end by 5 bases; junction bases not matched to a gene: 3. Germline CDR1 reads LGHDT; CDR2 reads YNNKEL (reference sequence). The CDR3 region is CASSQDRGQDNEQFF. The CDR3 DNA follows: TGTGCCAGCAGCCAAGACAGGGGGCAGGACAATGAGCAGTTCTTC.

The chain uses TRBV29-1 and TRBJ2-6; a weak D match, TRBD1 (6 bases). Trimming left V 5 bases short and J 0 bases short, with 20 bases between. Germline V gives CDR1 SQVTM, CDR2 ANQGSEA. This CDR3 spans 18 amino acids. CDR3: CSVIAGQGPSSGANVLTF. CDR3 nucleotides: TGCAGCGTTATTGCGGGTCAGGGGCCCTCCTCTGGGGCCAACGTCCTGACTTTC.

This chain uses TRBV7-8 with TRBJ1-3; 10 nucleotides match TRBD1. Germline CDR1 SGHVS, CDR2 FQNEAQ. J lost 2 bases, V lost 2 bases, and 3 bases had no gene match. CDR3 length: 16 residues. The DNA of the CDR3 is TGTGCCAGCAGCTTAATGGGACAGGGGACTGGAAACACCATATATTTT. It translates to CASSLMGQGTGNTIYF.

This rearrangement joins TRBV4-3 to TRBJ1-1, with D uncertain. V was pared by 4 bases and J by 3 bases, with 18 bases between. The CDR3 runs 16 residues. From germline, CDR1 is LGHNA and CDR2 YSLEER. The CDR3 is CASSPGLRTPDTEAFF. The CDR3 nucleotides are TGCGCCAGCAGCCCCGGACTCAGGACCCCTGACACTGAAGCTTTCTTT.

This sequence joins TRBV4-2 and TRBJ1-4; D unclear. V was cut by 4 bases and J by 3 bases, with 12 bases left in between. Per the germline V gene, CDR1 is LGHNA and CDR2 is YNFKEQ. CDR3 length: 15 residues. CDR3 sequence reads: CASSRRTDSNEKLFF. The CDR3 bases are TGTGCCAGCAGCCGACGGACCGATTCTAATGAAAAACTGTTTTTT.

Here the CDR3 reads CAISEERPGANVLTF. CDR3 bases: TGTGCCATCAGTGAGGAAAGACCTGGGGCCAACGTCCTGACTTTC. V is TRBV10-3 and J is TRBJ2-6; no firm D call. Trimming removed 2 bases at V and 2 bases at J, with 7 bases between. The CDR3 is 15 amino acids. Germline values: CDR1 ENHRY, CDR2 SYGVKD.

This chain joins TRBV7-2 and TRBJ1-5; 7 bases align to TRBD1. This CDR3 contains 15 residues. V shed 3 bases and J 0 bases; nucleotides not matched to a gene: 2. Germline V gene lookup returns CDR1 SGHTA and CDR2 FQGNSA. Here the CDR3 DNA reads TGTGCCAGCAGCTTGCGACAGGGTAGCAATCAGCCCCAGCATTTT. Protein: CASSLRQGSNQPQHF.

CDR3: CASSSSQGQETQYF. CDR3 DNA: TGTGCCAGCAGTTCGAGCCAGGGCCAAGAGACCCAGTACTTC. This chain links TRBV28 with TRBJ2-5, with D maybe TRBD1 (5 bases). The length of the CDR3 is 14 residues. Trimming cost V 4 bases and J 1 base, with 10 bases left between them. Germline V gene sequence: CDR1 MDHEN, CDR2 SYDVKM.

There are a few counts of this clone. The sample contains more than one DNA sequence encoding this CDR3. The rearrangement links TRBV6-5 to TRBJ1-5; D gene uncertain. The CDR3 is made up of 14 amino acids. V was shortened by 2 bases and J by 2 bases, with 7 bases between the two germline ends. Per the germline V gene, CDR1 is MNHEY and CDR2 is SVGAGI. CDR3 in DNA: TGTGCCAGCAGTTACAGGGATGGCAATCAGCCCCAGCATTTT. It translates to CASSYRDGNQPQHF.

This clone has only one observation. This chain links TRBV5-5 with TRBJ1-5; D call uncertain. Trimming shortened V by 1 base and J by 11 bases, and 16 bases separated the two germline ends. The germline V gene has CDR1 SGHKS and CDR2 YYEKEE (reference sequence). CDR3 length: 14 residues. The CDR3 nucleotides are TGTGCCAGCAGCTTGCAACCTCTAGGATCAGCCCAGCATTTT. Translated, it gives CASSLQPLGSAQHF.

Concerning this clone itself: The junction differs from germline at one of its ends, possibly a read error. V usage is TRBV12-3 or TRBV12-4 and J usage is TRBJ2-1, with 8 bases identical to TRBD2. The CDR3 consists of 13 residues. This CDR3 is CASSIAGYNEQFF. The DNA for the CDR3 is TGTGCCAGCAGTATAGCGGGGTACAATGAGCAGTTCTTC.

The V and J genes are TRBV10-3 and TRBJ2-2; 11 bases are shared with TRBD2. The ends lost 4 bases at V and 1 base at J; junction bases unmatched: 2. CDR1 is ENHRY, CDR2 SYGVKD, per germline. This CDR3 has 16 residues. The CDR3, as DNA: TGTGCCATCAGTGGACTAGCGGGGTTGAACACCGGGGAGCTGTTTTTT. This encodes CAISGLAGLNTGELFF.